These 24 T cell receptor beta chains came from one sample sequenced in a study of technical replicates of blood from several donors. TCRdb's table, derived via immunoSEQ multiplex PCR, lists solely in-frame clones and lacks some. The profile shows approximately 70,000 clones, around 94% of them singletons. The material sequenced was T cells isolated from PBMCs. Source of these receptors: a human donor in good health.

The chain links TRBV6-1 to TRBJ2-2; D is possibly TRBD2 (6 bases). The germline V gene has CDR1 MNHNS and CDR2 SASEGT. The CDR3 contains 14 residues. Between the trimmed V and J ends, which lost 7 bases and 7 bases, there was a span of 16 bases. The CDR3 region has the DNA TGTGCCAGCATTATGGGGGGATTGAGCGGGGAGCTGTTTTTT. Its protein is CASIMGGLSGELFF.

The rearrangement uses TRBV19 and TRBJ1-4; no reliable D call. Trimming pared 7 bases from V and 8 bases from J, leaving 20 bases between. From germline, CDR1 is LNHDA and CDR2 SQIVND (reference sequence). The CDR3 contains 15 residues. Here the CDR3 reads CASTPRGSKGEKLFF. CDR3 coding DNA: TGTGCCAGTACCCCTCGGGGTTCGAAAGGAGAAAAACTGTTTTTT.

V usage is TRBV6-6 and J usage is TRBJ1-5; a possible D gene is TRBD1 (6 bases). This CDR3 has 14 residues. V gave up 6 bases and J gave up 4 bases, with 13 bases separating them. Germline V gene data show CDR1 as MNHNY and CDR2 as SVGAGI (reference sequence). The CDR3, as DNA: TGTGCCAGCAGATGGACAGAACTAAATCAGCCCCAGCATTTT. Protein sequence: CASRWTELNQPQHF.

The chain carries TRBV10-3 and TRBJ1-1; TRBD1 matches 7 bases. Looked up from germline, CDR1 is ENHRY and CDR2 is SYGVKD. With 5 bases clipped from V and 10 bases from J, the junction kept 16 bases outside the gene matches. This CDR3 spans 15 amino acids. The CDR3 DNA follows: TGTGCCATCAGTTTAATGACAGGGCCGAATTTTAGAGCTTTCTTT. This encodes CAISLMTGPNFRAFF.

V and J are TRBV19 and TRBJ1-1; 7 nucleotides line up with TRBD1. The CDR3 has 16 amino acids. Germline V gives CDR1 LNHDA, CDR2 SQIVND (reference sequence). J was trimmed by 1 base and V by 5 bases; bases with no gene match: 10. The CDR3 spells CASSDSGYRGNTEAFF. In DNA form, the CDR3 reads TGTGCCAGTAGTGATTCGGGATACAGGGGGAACACTGAAGCTTTCTTT.

The rearrangement uses TRBV30 and TRBJ2-7, with TRBD2 as a possible D gene (6 bases). The germline gives CDR1 GTSNPN, CDR2 SVGIG (reference sequence). The ends were cut back, 4 bases at V and 6 bases at J, with 13 bases in the middle. The CDR3 runs 12 residues. The CDR3 protein is CAWNRGIGEQYF. The CDR3 region has the DNA TGTGCCTGGAACCGGGGGATAGGCGAGCAGTACTTC.

V gene TRBV6-5 combines with J gene TRBJ2-1, with D possibly being TRBD2 (5 bases). Germline V gene data show CDR1 as MNHEY and CDR2 as SVGAGI. This CDR3 contains 16 residues. Trimming removed 2 bases at V and 0 bases at J, with 11 bases between. CDR3 in amino acids: CASSYGLMSSYNEQFF. The DNA of the CDR3 is TGTGCCAGCAGTTACGGACTCATGAGCTCCTACAATGAGCAGTTCTTC.

The chain recombines TRBV5-6 with TRBJ1-5; D is unresolved. V lost 2 bases and J lost 6, with 12 bases in between. Germline V gene data show CDR1 as SGHDT and CDR2 as YYEEEE. The CDR3 is 14 residues long. The CDR3 coding sequence is TGTGCCAGCAGCTTAGGAGGCTTGGGTCAGCCCCAGCATTTT. Residues: CASSLGGLGQPQHF.

The chain uses TRBV7-2 and TRBJ1-5, with TRBD1 matching over 9 bases. The germline CDR1 and CDR2 sequences are SGHTA and FQGNSA. The CDR3 totals 16 residues. Trimming cost V 1 base and J 2 bases; bases outside gene matches: 3. The CDR3 protein is CASSLGRDRGNQPQHF. CDR3 coding DNA: TGTGCCAGCAGCTTAGGCCGGGACAGGGGCAATCAGCCCCAGCATTTT.

This chain connects TRBV5-1 to TRBJ2-7, with 8 bases identical to TRBD1. V trimming: 4 bases; J trimming: 5 bases; junction bases outside the gene matches: 11. This CDR3 comprises 15 residues. Looked up from germline, CDR1 is SGHRS and CDR2 is YFSETQ. The CDR3 nucleotides read TGCGCCAGCAGCGATGACAGGGGTTACCCCCACGAGCAGTACTTC. This gives the protein CASSDDRGYPHEQYF.

V gene TRBV4-1 combines with J gene TRBJ1-1; 8 bases are shared with TRBD1. The CDR3 spans 16 residues. V was pared by 0 bases and J by 1 base, with 4 bases of the junction left unmatched. Germline V gene lookup returns CDR1 MGHRA and CDR2 YSYEKL. CDR3 DNA: TGCGCCAGCAGCCAAGAGCTGGGACAGGAGAACACTGAAGCTTTCTTT. It codes for CASSQELGQENTEAFF.

This chain connects TRBV7-2 to TRBJ2-1; 14 bases align to TRBD2. The germline CDR1 and CDR2 sequences are SGHTA and FQGNSA. With V trimmed by 5 bases and J by 8 bases, 11 bases remained unmatched. This CDR3 spans 17 amino acids. Written as DNA, the CDR3 is TGTGCCAGCAGCGCCCTCCCCCGACTAGCGGGAGGGGATGAGCAGTTCTTC. As protein: CASSALPRLAGGDEQFF.

V and J are TRBV6-5 and TRBJ2-7; 8 nucleotides align to TRBD2. This CDR3 spans 15 amino acids. CDR1 MNHEY and CDR2 SVGAGI come from the germline V gene. J was trimmed by 0 bases and V by 6 bases; bases with no gene match: 7. The CDR3 DNA is TGTGCCAGCAGCCAACTAGCGGAAAGCTCCTACGAGCAGTACTTC. Protein: CASSQLAESSYEQYF.

The sample holds a few counts of this clone. The genes are TRBV5-1 and TRBJ2-2, with D perhaps matching TRBD1 (5 bases). The length of the CDR3 is 15 residues. Deletions cut 4 bases from V and 4 bases from J, with 14 bases between. Germline CDR1 SGHRS, CDR2 YFSETQ. The CDR3 bases are TGCGCCAGCAGCGTGACAGTTGTGGCCACCGGGGAGCTGTTTTTT. The encoded protein is CASSVTVVATGELFF.

The CDR3 DNA follows: TGTGCCATCAGTCTAGCGGGAGTGGACACCGGGGAGCTGTTTTTT. It codes for CAISLAGVDTGELFF. The V call is TRBV10-3, the J call TRBJ2-2; 10 nucleotides line up with TRBD2. Germline-derived CDR1 and CDR2 are ENHRY and SYGVKD. Trimming at V came to 5 bases and at J to 3 bases, leaving 3 bases not matched to a gene. The CDR3 loop spans 15 amino acids.

The rearrangement joins TRBV6-6 to TRBJ1-1; D is unclear. The CDR3 has 13 residues. Trimming left V 6 bases short and J 4 bases short, with 12 bases between. In germline, CDR1 is MNHNY, CDR2 SVGAGI (reference sequence). CDR3 protein: CASSPLLTTEAFF. The CDR3 DNA reads TGTGCCAGCAGCCCGCTTCTAACCACTGAAGCTTTCTTT.

V is TRBV7-9 and J is TRBJ2-7, with TRBD1 matching over 8 bases. This CDR3 has 16 residues. V shed 4 bases and J 7 bases; nucleotides not matched to a gene: 15. Looked up from germline, CDR1 is SEHNR and CDR2 is FQNEAQ (reference sequence). The CDR3 sequence is CASSSTTGEGAREQYF. Here the CDR3 DNA reads TGTGCCAGCAGCTCGACGACAGGGGAAGGGGCGAGAGAGCAGTACTTC.

The chain links TRBV29-1 to TRBJ2-1; maybe TRBD2 (6 bases). The V gene's germline CDR1 is SQVTM and CDR2 ANQGSEA. V was clipped by 6 bases and J by 8 bases, with 17 bases between them. This CDR3 comprises 13 residues. CDR3 in amino acids: CSVREYGVDEQFF. CDR3 coding DNA: TGCAGCGTACGGGAGTATGGAGTTGATGAGCAGTTCTTC.

This clone appeared a single time. The V gene is TRBV4-2, the J gene TRBJ2-7, with 11 positions matching TRBD2. From germline, CDR1 is LGHNA and CDR2 YNFKEQ. The CDR3 is 17 amino acids. V gave up 1 base and J gave up 0 bases; unmatched junction bases: 5. CDR3 sequence reads: CASSQVLAGGSSYEQYF. CDR3 in DNA: TGTGCCAGCAGCCAAGTTCTAGCGGGAGGAAGCTCCTACGAGCAGTACTTC.

The chain couples TRBV14 to TRBJ2-7, with D tentatively TRBD1 (5 bases). The CDR3 spans 16 residues. Germline V CDR1 and CDR2: SGHDN, FVKESK. V lost 3 bases, J lost 3 bases, and 18 bases lay in between. CDR3 coding DNA: TGTGCCAGCAGCCAGACCTTCAGCAGGGAATTCTACGAGCAGTACTTC. Protein sequence: CASSQTFSREFYEQYF. The whole variable domain, remainder taken from reference TRBV14 and TRBJ2-7, is EAGVTQFPSHSVIEKGQTVTLRCDPISGHDNLYWYRRVMGKEIKFLLHFVKESKQDESGMPNNRFLAERTGGTYSTLKVQPAELEDSGVYFCASSQTFSREFYEQYFGPGTRLTVT.

This rearrangement joins TRBV7-2 to TRBJ2-1; TRBD2 agrees at 7 bases. The CDR3 consists of 15 residues. J was trimmed by 7 bases and V by 1 base; bases with no gene match: 7. Germline V lookup: CDR1 SGHTA, CDR2 FQGNSA. CDR3 DNA: TGTGCCAGCAGCTTAGAGTGGGGGAGGGCGAATGAGCAGTTCTTC. Translating gives CASSLEWGRANEQFF.

V gene TRBV9 combines with J gene TRBJ2-5; tentatively, D is TRBD2 (6 bases). The CDR3 totals 14 residues. V was clipped by 4 bases and J by 3 bases, with 13 bases between them. Germline V gene sequence: CDR1 SGDLS, CDR2 YYNGEE. The CDR3 is CASSSGLAEETQYF. CDR3 nucleotide sequence: TGTGCCAGCAGCTCCGGGTTAGCGGAAGAGACCCAGTACTTC.

The CDR3 loop reads CASSLSPGNTGELFF. CDR3 in DNA: TGTGCCAGCAGCTTATCTCCGGGAAATACCGGGGAGCTGTTTTTT. The chain uses TRBV7-2 and TRBJ2-2; tentative D call: TRBD2 (5 bases). The germline gives CDR1 SGHTA, CDR2 FQGNSA. V lost 2 bases and J lost 5, with 12 bases in between. This CDR3 is built from 15 residues.

The chain uses TRBV7-9 and TRBJ2-1; 7 bases line up with TRBD2. The V and J ends lost 5 bases and 5 bases, in that order; junction bases with no gene match: 6. Germline V gene sequence: CDR1 SEHNR, CDR2 FQNEAQ (reference sequence). CDR3 length equals 14 residues. The CDR3 nucleotides are TGTGCCAGCAGCCTCCCCGGGAGGCACAATGAGCAGTTCTTC. Protein product: CASSLPGRHNEQFF.